The rows below give T cell receptor beta chains drawn from one sample of a study of early T cells in non-severe SARS-CoV-2 infection. Via MiXCR, TCRdb re-called the 5' RACE reads, giving one row per CDR3 protein. The sample records just over 95,000 distinct CDR3 sequences, more than 9.5% being singletons. The material sequenced was whole blood. The receptor set was obtained from an adult who was a healthcare worker with PCR-confirmed SARS-CoV-2 infection or an uninfected control (not recorded which). CDR3s include the opening cysteine and the closing phenylalanine or tryptophan. The D gene is left open where the match is weak. The listing skips clone size in some rows; elsewhere it reads once, few, many or a size class.

clone_size j_call v_call d_call cdr3_nt cdr3_aa
- TRBJ1-6 TRBV14 TRBD1 TGTGCCAGCAGCCCTTGGACAGGGGGCTACTCACCCCTCCACTTT CASSPWTGGYSPLHF
- TRBJ1-1 TRBV3-1 - TGTGCCAGCAGCCAATTTACAGGGATAAACACTGAAGCTTTCTTT CASSQFTGINTEAFF
many TRBJ2-3 TRBV2 TRBD2 TGTGCCAGCAGTGATGCTAGCGGGGGTCGGGCAGATACGCAGTATTTT CASSDASGGRADTQYF
many TRBJ2-7 TRBV20-1 TRBD1 TGCAGTGCTAGGCTTGTTGGGACAGGGAGCAACGAGCAGTACTTC CSARLVGTGSNEQYF
few TRBJ2-7 TRBV13 - TGTGCCAGCTCTACCGGGGGAGGTACCTACGAGCAGTACTTC CASSTGGGTYEQYF
many TRBJ2-5 TRBV28 - TGTGCCAGCACCCGACAGCAAGAGACCCAGTACTTC CASTRQQETQYF
- TRBJ1-2 TRBV7-2 TRBD1 TGTGCCAGCAGCCCGGGACAGGCCTATGGCTACACCTTC CASSPGQAYGYTF
few TRBJ1-2 TRBV2 - TGTGCCAGCAAAAACGTCATTACCCCTGGGGGCTACACCTTC CASKNVITPGGYTF
many TRBJ2-2 TRBV5-4 TRBD1 TGTGCCAGCAGCTTGGGGGACAGCCTCGGGGAGCTGTTTTTT CASSLGDSLGELFF
- TRBJ2-2 TRBV20-1 - TGCAGTGGCAGGAGCAACGGGGAGCTGTTTTTT CSGRSNGELFF
few TRBJ2-3 TRBV10-3 - TGTGCCATCAGTGGCTCAGATACGCAGTATTTT CAISGSDTQYF
few TRBJ2-1 TRBV5-4 - TGTGCCAGCAGCTTGAGGGGGGACCGCCATGAGCAGTTCTTC CASSLRGDRHEQFF
many TRBJ1-3 TRBV20-1 - TGCAGTGCTAGAGACTCAGACTCTGGAAACACCATATATTTT CSARDSDSGNTIYF
- TRBJ2-1 TRBV6-4 - TGTGCCAGCAGTTTGGGAACAGCGGCCAATGAGCAGTTCTTC CASSLGTAANEQFF
many TRBJ2-1 TRBV29-1 - TGCAGCGTTGATAAAGGGAATGAGCAGTTCTTC CSVDKGNEQFF
few TRBJ2-2 TRBV20-1 TRBD2 TGCAGTGCTAGCCGACTAGCGGGGAGACTCAGGCCGCCCCGGGAGCTGTTTTTT CSASRLAGRLRPPRELFF
few TRBJ2-6 TRBV13 - TGTGCCAGCAGCCATCTCTCGTCGGCGAGCTCTGGGGCCAACGTCCTGACTTTC CASSHLSSASSGANVLTF
- TRBJ2-2 TRBV7-2 - TGTGCCAGCAGCTCAGTTCCCACCGGGGAGCTGTTTTTT CASSSVPTGELFF
- TRBJ2-3 TRBV5-1 - TGCGCCAGCAGCTTAGGGCTGATGGGGACAGATACGCAGTATTTT CASSLGLMGTDTQYF
many TRBJ1-3 TRBV18 - TGTGCCAGCTCGCATCGACAGAGCTCTGGAAACACCATATATTTT CASSHRQSSGNTIYF
few TRBJ2-7 TRBV10-3 TRBD2 TGTGCCATCAGGCTAGCGGGGGACGGGGAGCAGTACTTC CAIRLAGDGEQYF
- TRBJ2-7 TRBV11-2 TRBD2 TGTGCCAGCAGCGTCAGCGGGAGGGCCTCCGAGCAGTACTTC CASSVSGRASEQYF
few TRBJ1-6 TRBV20-1 TRBD1 TGCAGTGCCCCGGACAGGGAATATTCCTATAATTCACCCCTCCACTTT CSAPDREYSYNSPLHF
- TRBJ1-1 TRBV6-5 - TGTGCCAGCAGTTACCGCGAAGGAGGGGGGAACACTGAAGCTTTCTTT CASSYREGGGNTEAFF
few TRBJ2-7 TRBV4-1 - TGCGCCAGCAGCCATGGGGGAAAGGGCGAGGGGTACGAGCAGTACTTC CASSHGGKGEGYEQYF
few TRBJ1-1 TRBV12-3/TRBV12-4 - TGTGCCAGCAGTTTAAGGAACCGACCTTGGGAAGCTTTCTTT CASSLRNRPWEAFF
- TRBJ2-3 TRBV7-2 TRBD2 TGTGCCAGCAGCCCGGACTGGATAGCGGGGGGCAGAGATACGCAGTATTTT CASSPDWIAGGRDTQYF
few TRBJ2-2 TRBV19 - TGTGCCAGTAGTACCGGTGGCGGCGGGGAGCTGTTTTTT CASSTGGGGELFF
- TRBJ2-3 TRBV2 TRBD2 TGTGCCAGCGTAGGACTAGCAGGGGCGGATACGCAGTATTTT CASVGLAGADTQYF
- TRBJ2-7 TRBV12-5 - TGTGCTAGTGGTTTGGACCCCAGATACGAGCAGTACTTC CASGLDPRYEQYF
once TRBJ2-1 TRBV7-2 - TGTGCCAGCAGCTTGATGGCCAGGTTCTTC CASSLMARFF
- TRBJ2-2 TRBV5-6 - TGTGCCAGCAGCTTGGGGATGAGCACCGGGGAGCTGTTTTTT CASSLGMSTGELFF
few TRBJ1-1 TRBV11-2 - TGTGCCAGCAGCTTTCAAGGGCAAACGAACACTGAAGCTTTCTTT CASSFQGQTNTEAFF
- TRBJ2-1 TRBV20-1 TRBD2 TGCAGTGCTAGAGCCCCCTTGGCGGGGGATTACAATGAGCAGTTCTTC CSARAPLAGDYNEQFF
- TRBJ2-7 TRBV12-5 - TGTGCTAGTGGTTCAAGAATCCAATCCTACGAGCAGTACTTC CASGSRIQSYEQYF
many TRBJ1-4 TRBV7-6 - TGTGCCAGCAGTAACTATGAGGGGGTTAATGAAAAACTGTTTTTT CASSNYEGVNEKLFF
- TRBJ1-5 TRBV5-6 - TGTGCCAGCAGCTTTGGGGGGCACAATCAGCCCCAGCATTTT CASSFGGHNQPQHF
- TRBJ2-7 TRBV27 TRBD1 TGTGCCAGCAGTTTATCCCGCGGGACAGGGGACTACGAGCAGTACTTC CASSLSRGTGDYEQYF
few TRBJ1-1 TRBV5-6 - TGTGCCAGCAGCTCACAGGCGCCTGAAGCTTTCTTT CASSSQAPEAFF
many TRBJ1-2 TRBV6-5 - TGTGCCAGCAGTTACTCCAGGGAGGGGGGCTACACCTTC CASSYSREGGYTF
many TRBJ1-1 TRBV18 - TGTGCCAGCTCACCACCCAGTAACACTGAAGCTTTCTTT CASSPPSNTEAFF
many TRBJ2-7 TRBV19 - TGTGCCAGCAAAGGGGGGAGCACCTACGAGCAGTACTTC CASKGGSTYEQYF
- TRBJ1-1 TRBV12-3/TRBV12-4 - TGTGCCAGCAGTTGGGGCGCCCTGACGAACACTGAAGCTTTCTTT CASSWGALTNTEAFF
- TRBJ1-1 TRBV5-1 - TGCGCCAGCAGCCCTGCCGTCTTGAACACTGAAGCTTTCTTT CASSPAVLNTEAFF
- TRBJ2-2 TRBV5-1 TRBD2 TGCGCCAGCAGCCCCGTCGGGGGGCGGACTAGCGGTGACACCGGGGAGCTGTTTTTT CASSPVGGRTSGDTGELFF
many TRBJ2-3 TRBV19 - TGTGCCAGTAGTATACGAAAAGATCTGGGGGTGGCAGATACGCAGTATTTT CASSIRKDLGVADTQYF
- TRBJ2-5 TRBV20-1 - TGCAGTGCTAGAGTCTCTAGAGAGACCCAGTACTTC CSARVSRETQYF
- TRBJ1-4 TRBV6-5 TRBD1 TGTGCCAGCAGTTGGGGACAGGGCGTGGAAAAACTGTTTTTT CASSWGQGVEKLFF
few TRBJ2-4 TRBV24-1 - TGTGCCACCAGTGATAGTCGGATAGCCAAAAACATTCAGTACTTC CATSDSRIAKNIQYF
few TRBJ2-1 TRBV28 - TGTGCCAGCAGTTTTGGCTCCTACAATGAGCAGTTCTTC CASSFGSYNEQFF
many TRBJ1-6 TRBV7-9 - TGTGCCAGCACCTTATCCAATCGCCTGACCAATTCACCCCTCCACTTT CASTLSNRLTNSPLHF
- TRBJ2-3 TRBV28 - TGTGCCAGCAGATCAACTGGCACAGATACGCAGTATTTT CASRSTGTDTQYF
many TRBJ1-2 TRBV7-6 - TGTGCCAGCAGCTTAAATCGATTAGAAAGGACAACCAGGGGCTATGGCTACACCTTC CASSLNRLERTTRGYGYTF
- TRBJ1-2 TRBV28 TRBD1 TGTGCCAGCAGTTTCTGGGGGACAGCCTATGGCTACACCTTC CASSFWGTAYGYTF
- TRBJ2-7 TRBV11-1 TRBD1 TGTGCCAGCAGTCGGACAGGGGTCAGCTACGAGCAGTACTTC CASSRTGVSYEQYF